The 31 T cell receptor beta chains below come from one sample, sequenced in a study of blood T cell repertoires in COVID-19. Profiling relied on immunoSEQ multiplex PCR, and the TCRdb table lists in-frame clones only, not all of them. Of a few hundred thousand clones listed, approximately 90% were seen once; the top ten hold roughly a tenth. The sample comprised PBMCs or T cells enriched from blood (not recorded which). The receptor set was obtained from a woman in her thirties or forties who had recovered from COVID-19.

The V and J genes are TRBV4-1 and TRBJ1-1; D is uncertain. Trimming pared 1 base from V and 1 base from J, leaving 10 bases between. This CDR3 has 15 amino acids. Per germline, CDR1 MGHRA and CDR2 YSYEKL. The CDR3 reads CASSQGAVPNTEAFF. The CDR3 coding sequence is TGCGCCAGCAGCCAAGGAGCCGTTCCGAACACTGAAGCTTTCTTT.

This CDR3 is CASSTRVMNTEAFF. Written as DNA, the CDR3 is TGTGCCAGCAGTACGAGAGTTATGAACACTGAAGCTTTCTTT. The chain has TRBV27 and TRBJ1-1; no clear D. The V gene lost 5 bases and the J gene lost 0 bases, with 10 bases spanning the gap. CDR1 is MNHEY and CDR2 is SMNVEV in the germline V gene (reference sequence). The CDR3 is 14 amino acids.

This sequence joins TRBV7-2 and TRBJ1-5; TRBD1 matches at 7 bases. CDR3 length equals 14 residues. Germline V gene lookup returns CDR1 SGHTA and CDR2 FQGNSA. Trimming cost V 1 base and J 5 bases; bases outside gene matches: 2. CDR3 in DNA: TGTGCCAGCAGCTTAGGACAGGGCGATCAGCCCCAGCATTTT. It is translated as CASSLGQGDQPQHF.

This sequence joins TRBV30 and TRBJ1-1, with a possible D match to TRBD1 (5 bases). CDR1 is GTSNPN, CDR2 SVGIG, per germline (reference sequence). The CDR3 spans 13 residues. Trimming left V 2 bases short and J 4 bases short, with 11 bases between. The CDR3 sequence is CAWSRQGGTEAFF. For the CDR3, the DNA is TGTGCCTGGAGTCGGCAGGGAGGCACTGAAGCTTTCTTT.

This clone appeared once. The V call is TRBV6-5, the J call TRBJ2-1; 9 bases match TRBD1. This CDR3 has 15 residues. From germline, CDR1 is MNHEY and CDR2 SVGAGI. V gave up 5 bases and J gave up 6 bases; unmatched junction bases: 8. CDR3: CASSTSKTGGNEQFF. The CDR3 DNA sequence: TGTGCCAGCAGTACTTCAAAGACAGGGGGCAATGAGCAGTTCTTC.

This chain connects TRBV4-3 to TRBJ1-5; D perhaps matches TRBD1 (6 bases). The germline gives CDR1 LGHNA, CDR2 YSLEER. CDR3 length: 16 amino acids. V was pared by 1 base and J by 6 bases, with 16 bases between. The DNA of the CDR3 is TGCGCCAGCAGCCAAGTATGGGCGGGGGCTAGTCAGCCCCAGCATTTT. Translated, it gives CASSQVWAGASQPQHF.

The chain combines TRBV18 with TRBJ2-5; D is possibly TRBD1 (5 bases). Germline V gives CDR1 KGHSH, CDR2 LQKENI. Trimming pared 3 bases from V and 5 bases from J, leaving 10 bases between. CDR3 length: 13 residues. In DNA form, the CDR3 reads TGTGCCAGCTCACCGGAGCCAGGGGAGACCCAGTACTTC. Its translation is CASSPEPGETQYF.

V usage is TRBV4-1 and J usage is TRBJ2-1; D not certain. The CDR3 sequence is 13 residues long. V lost 0 bases, J lost 6 bases, and 6 bases lay in between. Germline V gene sequence: CDR1 MGHRA, CDR2 YSYEKL. This CDR3 reads CASSQDRVNEQFF. The CDR3, as DNA: TGCGCCAGCAGCCAAGATCGTGTCAATGAGCAGTTCTTC.

The V call is TRBV29-1, the J call TRBJ2-5; tentatively, D is TRBD2 (6 bases). The CDR3 runs 13 residues. V gave up 4 bases and J gave up 1 base, with 10 bases separating them. Germline V CDR1 and CDR2: SQVTM, ANQGSEA. CDR3: CSVGRTTQETQYF. In nucleotides, the CDR3 is TGCAGCGTTGGGCGGACTACCCAAGAGACCCAGTACTTC. Based on the CDR3 plus reference TRBV29-1 and TRBJ2-5, the full variable domain is SAVISQKPSRDICQRGTSLTIQCQVDSQVTMMFWYRQQPGQSLTLIATANQGSEATYESGFVIDKFPISRPNLTFSTLTVSNMSPEDSSIYLCSVGRTTQETQYFGPGTRLLVL.

V and J are TRBV5-6 and TRBJ1-1, with a weak D call TRBD1 (5 bases). V was clipped by 5 bases and J by 0 bases, with 14 bases between them. CDR1 and CDR2 (germline): SGHDT, YYEEEE. The CDR3 runs 15 residues. CDR3: CASSLQVFMNTEAFF. CDR3 nucleotide sequence: TGTGCCAGCAGTTTACAGGTGTTCATGAACACTGAAGCTTTCTTT.

The chain has TRBV6-5 and TRBJ2-7; TRBD1 aligns across 11 bases. Germline V gives CDR1 MNHEY, CDR2 SVGAGI. V shed 7 bases and J 3 bases; nucleotides not matched to a gene: 8. The CDR3 covers 15 residues. The CDR3 coding sequence is TGTGCCAGCATCGAAGGGGGGACAGGGGGCTACGAGCAGTACTTC. As protein: CASIEGGTGGYEQYF.

The V call is TRBV11-3, the J call TRBJ2-5; the match to TRBD1 covers 9 bases. Per germline, CDR1 SGHNT and CDR2 YENEEA. Trimming cost V 7 bases and J 4 bases; bases outside gene matches: 4. The CDR3 extends over 13 amino acids. The CDR3 sequence is CASTATGGETQYF. CDR3 nucleotide sequence: TGTGCCAGCACCGCGACAGGGGGAGAGACCCAGTACTTC.

This clone was seen just once. The chain couples TRBV11-3 to TRBJ1-2; 9 positions agree with TRBD1. V lost 5 bases and J lost 4; bases outside the gene matches: 11. Germline V gene data show CDR1 as SGHNT and CDR2 as YENEEA. This CDR3 is built from 16 residues. This chain's CDR3 is CASSLGTGGDSYGYTF. Written as DNA, the CDR3 is TGTGCCAGCAGCCTGGGCACAGGGGGCGATTCCTATGGCTACACCTTC. Filled out from reference TRBV11-3 and TRBJ1-2, the complete variable domain reads EAGVVQSPRYKIIEKKQPVAFWCNPISGHNTLYWYLQNLGQGPELLIRYENEEAVDDSQLPKDRFSAERLKGVDSTLKIQPAELGDSAVYLCASSLGTGGDSYGYTFGSGTRLTVV.

The V call is TRBV11-2, the J call TRBJ2-1, with 8 bases aligning to TRBD2. V lost 7 bases to trimming and J lost 4 bases; unmatched junction nucleotides: 6. The CDR3 spans 14 residues. CDR1 is SGHAT and CDR2 is FQNNGV in the germline V gene. The CDR3 region is CASTVAGLYNEQFF. In DNA, the CDR3 is TGTGCCAGCACCGTAGCGGGACTGTACAATGAGCAGTTCTTC.

The chain combines TRBV11-3 with TRBJ2-1, with TRBD2 identical over 8 bases. Trimming cost V 4 bases and J 6 bases; bases outside gene matches: 2. Germline values: CDR1 SGHNT, CDR2 YENEEA. The CDR3 covers 13 residues. For the CDR3, the DNA is TGTGCCAGCAGCTCCCTAGCGGGCAATGAGCAGTTCTTC. Its protein is CASSSLAGNEQFF. The full variable domain, its missing parts supplied by reference TRBV11-3 and TRBJ2-1, is EAGVVQSPRYKIIEKKQPVAFWCNPISGHNTLYWYLQNLGQGPELLIRYENEEAVDDSQLPKDRFSAERLKGVDSTLKIQPAELGDSAVYLCASSSLAGNEQFFGPGTRLTVL.

The chain uses TRBV11-2 and TRBJ2-1; D is unresolved. CDR3 length: 15 amino acids. V lost 5 bases and J 2 bases, leaving 13 bases between the germline ends. CDR1 and CDR2 (germline): SGHAT, FQNNGV. CDR3 in amino acids: CASSRLGEAYNEQFF. CDR3 nucleotides: TGTGCCAGCAGCCGTCTAGGAGAGGCCTACAATGAGCAGTTCTTC.

The chain carries TRBV28 and TRBJ2-7; weak D call: TRBD1 (6 bases). Trimming stripped 6 bases from V and 0 bases from J, with 21 bases between. This CDR3 region has 17 residues. Germline lookup yields CDR1 MDHEN and CDR2 SYDVKM. The CDR3, as DNA: TGTGCCAGCAGCCAATTTTACAGGGTGGGAAGCTCCTACGAGCAGTACTTC. Residues: CASSQFYRVGSSYEQYF.

V usage is TRBV28 and J usage is TRBJ1-2; D gene unclear. Trimming left V 8 bases short and J 5 bases short, with 18 bases between. The CDR3 totals 14 residues. Germline V gene sequence: CDR1 MDHEN, CDR2 SYDVKM. The CDR3 here is CASGAWSASYGYTF. The CDR3 coding sequence is TGTGCCAGCGGAGCTTGGTCGGCCAGTTATGGCTACACCTTC.

This sequence joins TRBV4-1 and TRBJ2-5, with D possibly matching TRBD2 (6 bases). The CDR3 is 14 residues long. Deletions cut 2 bases from V and 5 bases from J, with 12 bases between. The germline V gene encodes CDR1 MGHRA and CDR2 YSYEKL. CDR3 region: CASSQRQGLETQYF. The CDR3 DNA is TGCGCCAGCAGCCAACGGCAGGGACTGGAGACCCAGTACTTC.

This clone has a single count. The chain links TRBV4-3 to TRBJ2-1, with D tentatively TRBD2 (5 bases). Trimming left V 2 bases short and J 0 bases short, with 11 bases between. The CDR3 spans 16 residues. CDR1 is LGHNA, CDR2 YSLEER, per germline. The CDR3 protein is CASSQQLGSSYNEQFF. CDR3 DNA sequence: TGCGCCAGCAGCCAACAACTAGGGAGCTCCTACAATGAGCAGTTCTTC.

This chain connects TRBV3-1 (or the pseudogene TRBV3-2) to TRBJ1-6; 8 nucleotides line up with TRBD1. Trimming removed 8 bases from V and 3 bases from J; junction bases left unmatched: 12. The CDR3 covers 17 residues. The germline gives CDR1 LGHDT, CDR2 YNNKEL (reference sequence). The CDR3 DNA sequence: TGTGCCAGCTCCCACGGGGACAGGATAATCTATAATTCACCCCTCCACTTT. Its translation is CASSHGDRIIYNSPLHF.

The chain recombines TRBV6-2 or TRBV6-3 with TRBJ1-2; TRBD1 matches 8 bases. The CDR3 is made up of 18 amino acids. The germline gives CDR1 MNHEY, CDR2 SVGEGT. Germline trimming cut 2 bases from V and 2 bases from J; bases unmatched to any gene: 13. Here the CDR3 reads CASSYPGQVLPRNYGYTF. CDR3 DNA: TGTGCCAGCAGTTACCCGGGACAGGTTTTACCACGAAACTATGGCTACACCTTC.

The chain couples TRBV24-1 to TRBJ2-2; 7 bases are shared with TRBD1. The CDR3 sequence is 16 residues long. Germline assignment: CDR1 KGHDR and CDR2 SFDVKD. V shed 1 base, J shed 2 bases, and the junction held 3 bases outside the gene matches. CDR3 residues: CATSDLTGANTGELFF. CDR3 bases: TGTGCCACCAGTGATTTAACAGGGGCAAACACCGGGGAGCTGTTTTTT.

This sequence joins TRBV15 and TRBJ2-7, with TRBD1 identical over 7 bases. Trimming cost V 4 bases and J 5 bases; bases outside gene matches: 11. CDR3 length: 15 amino acids. Germline V CDR1 and CDR2: LNHNV, YYDKDF (reference sequence). CDR3 nucleotides: TGTGCCACCAGCACCGGACAGGTCATGGTGGACGAGCAGTACTTC. It is translated as CATSTGQVMVDEQYF.

The genes are TRBV7-2 and TRBJ2-2; 14 nucleotides agree with TRBD2. The CDR3 totals 17 residues. Germline CDR1 SGHTA, CDR2 FQGNSA. With 0 bases clipped from V and 5 bases from J, the junction kept 2 bases outside the gene matches. In DNA, the CDR3 is TGTGCCAGCAGCTTAGCCGGGACTAGCGGGAGTACCGGGGAGCTGTTTTTT. Encoded protein: CASSLAGTSGSTGELFF.

The CDR3 sequence is CASTGQGVETQYF. The CDR3 DNA sequence: TGTGCCAGCACGGGACAGGGGGTAGAGACCCAGTACTTC. The V and J genes are TRBV6-5 and TRBJ2-5, with 11 bases fitting TRBD1. The CDR3 length is 13 residues. J lost 4 bases, V lost 7 bases, and 2 bases had no gene match. Germline values: CDR1 MNHEY, CDR2 SVGAGI.

The chain joins TRBV7-3 to TRBJ2-5; 10 bases line up with TRBD1. V lost 1 base and J lost 5; bases outside the gene matches: 19. Per germline, CDR1 SGHTA and CDR2 FQGTGA. The CDR3 is made up of 20 amino acids. The CDR3 here is CASSLMPGTGVGVQLETQYF. CDR3 in DNA: TGTGCCAGCAGCTTAATGCCCGGGACAGGGGTAGGGGTGCAACTGGAGACCCAGTACTTC.

The chain carries TRBV6-5 and TRBJ2-7; D may be TRBD1 (6 bases). V was pared by 2 bases and J by 0 bases, with 8 bases between. From germline, CDR1 is MNHEY and CDR2 SVGAGI. The CDR3 covers 14 residues. CDR3 loop: CASSYGQTSYEQYF. The CDR3 DNA sequence: TGTGCCAGCAGTTACGGACAGACCTCCTACGAGCAGTACTTC.

CDR3 sequence reads: CASSSTPVREAFF. The CDR3 nucleotides are TGTGCCAGCAGCTCTACTCCGGTACGTGAAGCTTTCTTT. The chain couples TRBV2 to TRBJ1-1, with no clear D. V lost 6 bases to trimming and J lost 7 bases, with 15 bases between them. The V gene's germline CDR1 is SNHLY and CDR2 FYNNEI. This CDR3 contains 13 residues.

V gene TRBV6-2 or TRBV6-3 combines with J gene TRBJ2-7, with D possibly being TRBD1 (5 bases). The germline gives CDR1 MNHEY, CDR2 SVGEGT. CDR3 length equals 15 residues. The V gene lost 0 bases and the J gene lost 2 bases, with 11 bases spanning the gap. DNA of the CDR3: TGTGCCAGCAGTTACTCTCAGGGAACAACCTACGAGCAGTACTTC. Residues: CASSYSQGTTYEQYF.

This sequence joins TRBV29-1 and TRBJ2-7; D may be TRBD1 (6 bases). This CDR3 is 14 amino acids long. Germline V gene lookup returns CDR1 SQVTM and CDR2 ANQGSEA. The V and J ends lost 3 bases and 3 bases respectively, with 15 bases between them. The chain's CDR3 is CSVDPWTDVYEQYF. DNA of the CDR3: TGCAGCGTTGATCCATGGACAGATGTCTACGAGCAGTACTTC.